This entry lists 14 T cell receptor beta chains sequenced from one sample in a study of T-cell memory formation after mild COVID-19. TCRdb ran MiXCR on the 5' RACE reads and lists one entry per CDR3 protein. The table records about 430,000 distinct CDR3 sequences, 15% to 20% of them present only once. Sequencing was performed on PBMCs or a T cell subset sorted from them (not recorded which). The receptor source for this set is a man younger than 35 who had mild COVID-19 (a few samples of this study predate the infection). Cell type and time point are not known.

Only a few counts were recorded for this clonotype. CDR3 sequence reads: CASSRRGSRYGYTF. The CDR3, as DNA: TGTGCCAGCAGTCGAAGGGGGTCCCGCTATGGCTACACCTTC. The chain joins TRBV28 to TRBJ1-2; TRBD1 might be the D (6 bases). The CDR3 extends over 14 amino acids. Germline V CDR1 and CDR2: MDHEN, SYDVKM. V was shortened by 5 bases and J by 4 bases, with 14 bases between the two germline ends.

This clonotype was observed a handful of times. The rearrangement joins TRBV5-1 to TRBJ2-3; D unresolved. Germline CDR1 is SGHRS and CDR2 is YFSETQ. The V gene lost 3 bases and the J gene lost 0 bases, with 8 bases spanning the gap. CDR3 length: 14 residues. CDR3 region: CASSSILSTDTQYF. CDR3 in DNA: TGCGCCAGCAGCTCGATACTTAGCACAGATACGCAGTATTTT.

This clonotype was observed a few times. The chain has TRBV15 and TRBJ2-7; D may be TRBD1 or TRBD2 (5 bases each). The CDR3 spans 13 residues. CDR1 and CDR2 (germline): LNHNV, YYDKDF (reference sequence). The DNA for the CDR3 is TGTGCCACCAGCAGAGATCTTTCAGGGAGAGTTTCCGTC. Protein product: CATSRDLSGRVSV.

The chain has TRBV2 and TRBJ1-2; 9 bases are shared with TRBD1. The V and J ends lost 4 bases and 1 base, in that order; junction bases with no gene match: 4. The germline V gene encodes CDR1 SNHLY and CDR2 FYNNEI. CDR3 length: 15 residues. The CDR3 loop is CASSGPDRGNYGYTF. The CDR3 DNA reads as TGTGCCAGCAGTGGACCGGACAGGGGTAACTATGGCTACACCTTC.

The chain links TRBV28 to TRBJ2-2; D unresolved. Germline values: CDR1 MDHEN, CDR2 SYDVKM. The CDR3 extends over 15 amino acids. V was pared by 2 bases and J by 5 bases, with 12 bases between. CDR3 nucleotides: TGTGCCAGCAGTTTAGGCGCTAGAGAAACCGGGGAGCTGTTTTTT. This sequence encodes CASSLGARETGELFF.

This clonotype was seen more than once but under ten times. This sequence joins TRBV4-3 and TRBJ1-6; no clear D gene. The germline V and J ends were trimmed by 4 bases and 6 bases, with 10 bases remaining between them. Germline-derived CDR1 and CDR2 are LGHNA and YSLEER. This CDR3 contains 14 residues. The CDR3 region has the DNA TGCGCCAGCAGCCGAAAGGAAACTAATTCACCCCTCCACTTT. Translated, it gives CASSRKETNSPLHF.

The chain recombines TRBV9 with TRBJ1-1; TRBD1 might be the D (5 bases). V shed 2 bases and J shed 1 base, with 6 bases lying between them. There are 13 residues in the CDR3. Germline-derived CDR1 and CDR2 are SGDLS and YYNGEE. The CDR3 DNA reads as TGTGCCAGCAGCGTGGGGGAGAACACTGAAGCTTTCTTT. It codes for CASSVGENTEAFF.

The chain links TRBV24-1 to TRBJ2-2; a weak D match, TRBD1 (6 bases). Deletions cut 9 bases from V and 1 base from J, with 8 bases between. This CDR3 spans 13 amino acids. Germline V gene lookup returns CDR1 KGHDR and CDR2 SFDVKD. The CDR3 here is CATGDMNTGELFF. In DNA, the CDR3 is TGTGCCACCGGGGACATGAACACCGGGGAGCTGTTTTTT.

J is TRBJ2-3 and V is TRBV4-1; D unclear. The CDR3 is 14 amino acids. V lost 1 base to trimming and J lost 2 bases, with 7 bases between them. Germline V gene data show CDR1 as MGHRA and CDR2 as YSYEKL. CDR3 residues: CASSQGRYTDTQYF. In DNA, the CDR3 is TGCGCCAGCAGCCAAGGCAGGTACACAGATACGCAGTATTTT.

The rearrangement joins TRBV5-1 to TRBJ2-5; D may correspond to TRBD1 or TRBD2 (6 bases each). CDR1 is SGHRS, CDR2 YFSETQ, per germline. V lost 4 bases to trimming and J lost 1 base, with 17 bases between them. The length of the CDR3 is 16 residues. The CDR3 sequence is CASSMGGSGGQETQYF. CDR3 coding DNA: TGCGCCAGCAGCATGGGGGGCTCTGGGGGCCAAGAGACCCAGTACTTC.

This clonotype was counted only a few times. The chain employs TRBV6-1 and TRBJ2-5; 13 bases fit TRBD2. Germline V lookup: CDR1 MNHNS, CDR2 SASEGT. The CDR3 sequence is 15 residues long. Trimming cost V 8 bases and J 2 bases; bases outside gene matches: 5. CDR3 sequence: CASPRTSGGQETQYF. For the CDR3, the DNA is TGTGCCAGCCCGAGGACTAGCGGGGGACAAGAGACCCAGTACTTC.

The V gene is TRBV6-2 or TRBV6-3, the J gene TRBJ1-5, with a possible D match to TRBD1 (6 bases). Germline-derived CDR1 and CDR2 are MNHEY and SVGEGT. The V end was cut by 6 bases, the J end by 5 bases, with 17 bases between. This CDR3 has 15 residues. The CDR3 DNA reads TGTGCCAGCAGCAGATGTACAGGGACGGATCAGCCCCAGCATTTT. It translates to CASSRCTGTDQPQHF.

V usage is TRBV18 and J usage is TRBJ2-7; TRBD2 agrees at 9 bases. The V gene's germline CDR1 is KGHSH and CDR2 LQKENI. The V and J ends lost 2 bases and 2 bases, in that order; junction bases with no gene match: 4. The CDR3 runs 15 residues. CDR3 nucleotides: TGTGCCAGCTCACCAAATGCGGGGGGGGCCTACGAGCAGTACTTC. It codes for CASSPNAGGAYEQYF. Together with reference TRBV18 and TRBJ2-7, the CDR3 gives the full variable domain: NAGVMQNPRHLVRRRGQEARLRCSPMKGHSHVYWYRQLPEEGLKFMVYLQKENIIDESGMPKERFSAEFPKEGPSILRIQQVVRGDSAAYFCASSPNAGGAYEQYFGPGTRLTVT.

Worth noting for this clonotype: A much larger clone differs from this one at a single base, so this may be a read error. The rearrangement links TRBV5-1 to TRBJ1-4; D possibly corresponds to TRBD1 (6 bases). V lost 0 bases and J lost 8, with 11 bases in between. Germline assignment: CDR1 SGHRS and CDR2 YFSETQ. This CDR3 comprises 14 residues. The CDR3 nucleotides read TGCGCCAGCAGCTTGGTGGGGGCGCGGGAAAAACTGTTTTTT. Translation: CASSLVGAREKLFF.